These 14 T cell receptor beta chains came from one sample sequenced in a study of blood T cell repertoires in COVID-19. Measured with immunoSEQ multiplex PCR; TCRdb has only the in-frame clones, and not every one. The profile shows 150,000 to 200,000 clones, roughly 85% of them singletons. Sequencing used peripheral blood. The receptor source for this set is a human donor in a cohort sampled during active COVID-19.

In DNA, the CDR3 is TGTGCCAGCAGACTCAGGGGGACAGATCTAAATGAGCAGTTCTTC. Translation gives CASRLRGTDLNEQFF. The rearrangement joins TRBV6-5 to TRBJ2-1; 7 positions match TRBD1. Looked up from germline, CDR1 is MNHEY and CDR2 is SVGAGI. This CDR3 contains 15 residues. Trimming at V came to 6 bases and at J to 7 bases, leaving 12 bases not matched to a gene.

The V and J genes are TRBV28 and TRBJ1-1; D uncertain. Germline V gene lookup returns CDR1 MDHEN and CDR2 SYDVKM. The CDR3 length is 13 residues. The V and J ends lost 5 bases and 4 bases respectively, with 11 bases between them. This CDR3 reads CASSPRPSTEAFF. The CDR3 coding sequence is TGTGCCAGCAGTCCGCGGCCCTCCACTGAAGCTTTCTTT.

This CDR3 reads CASSYGRQYEQYF. In DNA, the CDR3 is TGTGCCAGCAGTTACGGCAGACAATACGAGCAGTACTTC. The chain couples TRBV6-2 or TRBV6-3 to TRBJ2-7, with unresolved D. The CDR3 totals 13 residues. Trimming cost V 2 bases and J 4 bases, with 9 bases left between them. Germline V CDR1 and CDR2: MNHEY, SVGEGT.

The chain recombines TRBV25-1 with TRBJ2-5; D is perhaps TRBD2 (5 bases). This CDR3 is built from 13 residues. Germline CDR1 reads MGHDK; CDR2 reads SYGVNS. Between the trimmed V and J ends, which lost 1 base and 10 bases, there was a span of 13 bases. CDR3 sequence (DNA): TGTGCCAGCAGTGAATCACGGGAATGGCACCAGTACTTC. This gives the protein CASSESREWHQYF.

V usage is TRBV7-8 and J usage is TRBJ2-7; D might be TRBD1 (6 bases). CDR1 and CDR2 from the germline V gene are SGHVS and FQNEAQ. V gave up 2 bases and J gave up 7 bases, with 18 bases separating them. CDR3 length: 15 amino acids. The chain's CDR3 is CASSLPRQVPGEQYF. In nucleotides, the CDR3 is TGTGCCAGCAGCTTACCTCGACAGGTTCCGGGGGAGCAGTACTTC.

The count of this clone is one. This chain uses TRBV29-1 with TRBJ1-2, with D perhaps matching TRBD1 (6 bases). The CDR3 extends over 12 amino acids. V shed 6 bases and J shed 8 bases, with 16 bases lying between them. The V gene's germline CDR1 is SQVTM and CDR2 ANQGSEA. The CDR3 DNA reads as TGCAGCGTGGGGGCGTCCCTAGAAGGCTACACCTTC. This codes for CSVGASLEGYTF.

Only a few counts were recorded for this clone. The chain couples TRBV28 to TRBJ2-1, with D perhaps matching TRBD2 (6 bases). The CDR3 is made up of 14 amino acids. Germline CDR1 is MDHEN and CDR2 is SYDVKM. Trimming removed 2 bases at V and 7 bases at J, with 12 bases between. The CDR3 DNA is TGTGCCAGCAGTTTAGCGGGACGGGGGAATGAGCAGTTCTTC. Its translation: CASSLAGRGNEQFF.

The V call is TRBV27, the J call TRBJ2-7; D is perhaps TRBD2 (7 bases). Germline V gene lookup returns CDR1 MNHEY and CDR2 SMNVEV (reference sequence). CDR3 length: 15 amino acids. V gave up 3 bases and J gave up 4 bases, with 16 bases separating them. CDR3 in DNA: TGTGCCAGCAGTTTCTCTAGGGGGGAGGGGTACGAGCAGTACTTC. Translating gives CASSFSRGEGYEQYF.

This sequence joins TRBV18 and TRBJ2-3; 9 bases are a match to TRBD2. V lost 0 bases to trimming and J lost 5 bases; unmatched junction nucleotides: 3. This CDR3 is 15 amino acids long. Germline values: CDR1 KGHSH, CDR2 LQKENI. The CDR3 region has the DNA TGTGCCAGCTCACCACCGGGCGGGAGGGGAGATACGCAGTATTTT. It translates to CASSPPGGRGDTQYF.

The chain is built from TRBV27 and TRBJ2-7, with D perhaps TRBD1 (5 bases). V was pared by 3 bases and J by 5 bases, with 14 bases between. The V gene's germline CDR1 is MNHEY and CDR2 SMNVEV (reference sequence). The CDR3 is 14 amino acids. The CDR3 nucleotides read TGTGCCAGCAGTTTCTCCCGACAGTCCGACGAGCAGTACTTC. This translates into CASSFSRQSDEQYF.

This clone was observed a single time. This chain connects TRBV5-4 to TRBJ1-1, with 7 bases aligning to TRBD1. CDR1 and CDR2 from the germline V gene are SGHNT and YYREEE (reference sequence). The V and J ends lost 4 bases and 5 bases, in that order; junction bases with no gene match: 2. The CDR3 consists of 12 residues. The CDR3 nucleotides are TGTGCCAGCAGCGGGGGACAGACTGAAGCTTTCTTT. This encodes CASSGGQTEAFF.

V is TRBV27 and J is TRBJ1-5, with D possibly being TRBD1 (5 bases). CDR1 is MNHEY and CDR2 is SMNVEV in the germline V gene (reference sequence). The V and J ends lost 6 bases and 4 bases respectively, with 19 bases between them. CDR3 size: 16 residues. This CDR3 reads CASRGGVGQFNQPQHF. The CDR3 bases are TGTGCCAGCAGAGGAGGGGTAGGCCAGTTTAATCAGCCCCAGCATTTT.

This clone was seen more than once but under ten times. V is TRBV6-1 and J is TRBJ1-6, with D perhaps TRBD1 (6 bases). The germline V gene encodes CDR1 MNHNS and CDR2 SASEGT. Trimming pared 1 base from V and 10 bases from J, leaving 14 bases between. This CDR3 is 15 amino acids long. CDR3: CASSEVVQGLSPLHF. The DNA of the CDR3 is TGTGCCAGCAGTGAAGTGGTACAGGGTCTCTCACCCCTCCACTTT.

The V gene is TRBV28, the J gene TRBJ1-1; D is ambiguous. The V and J ends lost 9 bases and 0 bases respectively, with 8 bases between them. The CDR3 covers 12 residues. In germline, CDR1 is MDHEN, CDR2 SYDVKM. This chain's CDR3 is CASRSLNTEAFF. The CDR3 DNA is TGTGCCAGTCGCAGTTTGAACACTGAAGCTTTCTTT.